The 8 T cell receptor beta chains reported below all come from one sample, sequenced in a study of a mutant IDH1 vaccine in newly diagnosed glioma. These TCRs' antigens remain unknown. Indicated time point: week 23, last vaccination. Every vaccination contained 300 ug of the mutant IDH1 20-mer peptide and was paired with topical imiquimod. Profiled with immunoSEQ multiplex PCR; TCRdb holds only in-frame clones, not every one. The table shows about 43,000 clones, with 70% to 85% occurring only once. The sequences come from PBMCs, collected from a glioma patient whose treatment included an IDH1 peptide vaccine. These receptors originate from a woman younger than 35 with glioma. Some clones in this sample may be carry-over from other donors' samples.

The chain uses TRBV18 and TRBJ1-3, with TRBD1 matching 8 bases. Germline loops: CDR1 KGHSH, CDR2 LQKENI. The junction had 4 bases not matched to a gene; V was cut back by 6 bases and J by 3 bases. This CDR3 region has 14 residues. The CDR3 sequence is CASSSDRDGNTIYF. The CDR3 DNA follows: TGTGCCAGCTCTTCGGACAGGGATGGAAACACCATATATTTT.

The J gene is TRBJ1-5, the V gene TRBV5-8, with TRBD1 matching over 10 bases. This CDR3 spans 14 amino acids. The V and J ends lost 2 bases and 9 bases, in that order; junction bases with no gene match: 5. Germline V lookup: CDR1 SGHTS, CDR2 YDEGEE. DNA for the CDR3: TGTGCCAGCAGCTTAAGACAGGGGGCTTCGCCCCAGCATTTT. Translating it yields CASSLRQGASPQHF.

The chain recombines TRBV6-4 with TRBJ2-5; weak D call: TRBD1 (6 bases). Germline V lookup: CDR1 MRHNA, CDR2 SNTAGT. The CDR3 loop spans 14 amino acids. With 2 bases removed from V and 4 bases from J, the gap between germline ends came to 11 bases. The CDR3 spells CASSDVGRGETQYF. For the CDR3, the DNA is TGTGCCAGCAGTGACGTGGGCAGGGGAGAGACCCAGTACTTC.

This chain connects TRBV30 to TRBJ2-3, with D hard to call. The CDR3 totals 16 residues. V lost 2 bases and J lost 3, with 18 bases in between. CDR1 is GTSNPN and CDR2 is SVGIG in the germline V gene (reference sequence). The CDR3 here is CAWSSPPVSRTDTQYF. The CDR3 region has the DNA TGTGCCTGGAGTAGTCCCCCGGTTTCCCGGACAGATACGCAGTATTTT.

V usage is TRBV10-3 and J usage is TRBJ2-3, with 9 bases matching TRBD2. Unmatched junction bases numbered 10, after V lost 2 bases and J lost 4 bases. The germline gives CDR1 ENHRY, CDR2 SYGVKD. This CDR3 spans 17 amino acids. Here the CDR3 DNA reads TGTGCCATCAGTGAGCAGTCCCTAGCGGGAATCGCAGATACGCAGTATTTT. Translation gives CAISEQSLAGIADTQYF.

The chain employs TRBV6-6 and TRBJ2-7; 7 bases map to TRBD2. Germline CDR1 reads MNHNY; CDR2 reads SVGAGI (reference sequence). V lost 5 bases and J lost 1; bases outside the gene matches: 8. This CDR3 region has 15 residues. This CDR3 is CASSSYRDYSYEQYF. For the CDR3, the DNA is TGTGCCAGCAGTAGTTACCGGGACTATTCCTACGAGCAGTACTTC.

The CDR3 loop reads CASSARTGGYEQYF. CDR3 coding DNA: TGTGCCAGTAGTGCCAGGACAGGGGGATACGAGCAGTACTTC. The chain joins TRBV19 to TRBJ2-5, with 10 bases lining up with TRBD1. The J call is uncertain, as TRBJ2-7 better fits the DNA end. The CDR3 contains 14 residues. CDR1 LNHDA and CDR2 SQIVND come from the germline V gene (reference sequence).

This chain connects TRBV19 to TRBJ2-3, with TRBD2 matching over 10 bases. Germline CDR1 and CDR2: LNHDA and SQIVND (reference sequence). Trimming at V came to 7 bases and at J to 3 bases, leaving 7 bases not matched to a gene. The CDR3 is 15 amino acids. In DNA form, the CDR3 reads TGTGCCAGTAAAATAGCGGGAGGTGTAACAGATACGCAGTATTTT. As protein: CASKIAGGVTDTQYF.